The clone carrying this T cell receptor (beta chain) was detected only a few times. Its matching antigen is unknown. There are 15 residues in the CDR3. CDR1 and CDR2 from the germline V gene are MNHNY and SVGAGI (reference sequence). V dropped 0 bases and J dropped 6; count of bases not matched to a gene: 5. These data come from a study of cytomegalovirus exposure and HLA in healthy donors. Study-wide context: HLA-typed donors contributed approximately 92 million unique TCRs, which were held in an early data release. Study-wide results and limits: Trimming of TCR beta V- and J-genes showed a link, identified in a later analysis, to a missense DCLRE1C variant.

With 60 Vbeta and 13 Jbeta primers, the PCR was carried out. Using immunoSEQ multiplex PCR, the repertoire was profiled, and TCRdb retains in-frame clones only, with some absent. The sample gives fewer than 200,000 clones, approximately 77% of which show up once; around 3.7% is in the top ten. Sequencing used PBMCs. The chain is built from TRBV6-6 and TRBJ2-7, with 10 bases identical to TRBD2. This sequence originates from a man in his forties in good health and CMV-seropositive. In DNA form, the CDR3 reads TGTGCCAGCAGTTACTCGGCTAGCGGGAGCGCCGAGCAGTACTTC. Its protein is CASSYSASGSAEQYF.